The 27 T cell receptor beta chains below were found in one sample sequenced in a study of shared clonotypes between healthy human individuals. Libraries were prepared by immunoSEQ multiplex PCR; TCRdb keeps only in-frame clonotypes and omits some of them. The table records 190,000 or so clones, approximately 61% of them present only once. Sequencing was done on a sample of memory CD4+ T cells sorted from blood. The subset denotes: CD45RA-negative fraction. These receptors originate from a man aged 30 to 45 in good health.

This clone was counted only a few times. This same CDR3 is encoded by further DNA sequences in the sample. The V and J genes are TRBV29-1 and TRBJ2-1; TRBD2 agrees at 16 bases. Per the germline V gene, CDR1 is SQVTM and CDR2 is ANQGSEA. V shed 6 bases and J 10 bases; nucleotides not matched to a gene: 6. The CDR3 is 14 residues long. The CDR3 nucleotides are TGCAGCGTCGGGACTAGCGGGAGGGCCAGGGAGCAGTTCTTC. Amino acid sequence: CSVGTSGRAREQFF.

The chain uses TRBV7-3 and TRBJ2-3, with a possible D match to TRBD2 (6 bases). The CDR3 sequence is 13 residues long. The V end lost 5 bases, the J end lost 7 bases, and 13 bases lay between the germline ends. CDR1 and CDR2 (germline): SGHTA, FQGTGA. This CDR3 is CASSPPGAYTQYF. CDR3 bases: TGTGCCAGCAGCCCCCCGGGAGCGTATACGCAGTATTTT.

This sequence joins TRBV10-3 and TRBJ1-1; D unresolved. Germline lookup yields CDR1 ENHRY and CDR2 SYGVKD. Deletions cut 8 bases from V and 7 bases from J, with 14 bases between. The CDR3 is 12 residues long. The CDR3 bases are TGTGCCATCGGAACTAGGTTCGGTGAAGCTTTCTTT. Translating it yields CAIGTRFGEAFF.

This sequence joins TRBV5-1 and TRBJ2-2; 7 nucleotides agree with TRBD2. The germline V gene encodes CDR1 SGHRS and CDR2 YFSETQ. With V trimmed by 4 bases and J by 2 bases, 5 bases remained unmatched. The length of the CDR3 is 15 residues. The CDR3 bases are TGCGCCAGCAGCCGGGAGGACCCAAACACCGGGGAGCTGTTTTTT. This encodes CASSREDPNTGELFF. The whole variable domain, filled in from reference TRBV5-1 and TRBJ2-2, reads KAGVTQTPRYLIKTRGQQVTLSCSPISGHRSVSWYQQTPGQGLQFLFEYFSETQRNKGNFPGRFSGRQFSNSRSEMNVSTLELGDSALYLCASSREDPNTGELFFGEGSRLTVL.

The CDR3: CASSQGLGYGYTF. The CDR3 nucleotides read TGTGCCAGCAGCCAAGGACTAGGGTATGGCTACACCTTC. The J gene is TRBJ1-2, the V gene TRBV14; no definite D call. The CDR3 sequence is 13 residues long. Germline values: CDR1 SGHDN, CDR2 FVKESK. V was clipped by 1 base and J by 5 bases, with 8 bases between them.

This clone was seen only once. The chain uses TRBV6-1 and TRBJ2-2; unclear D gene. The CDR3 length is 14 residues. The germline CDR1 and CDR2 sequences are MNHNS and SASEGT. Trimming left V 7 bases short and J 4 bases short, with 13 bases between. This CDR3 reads CASILWAATGELFF. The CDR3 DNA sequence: TGTGCCAGCATCCTTTGGGCAGCCACCGGGGAGCTGTTTTTT.

The CDR3 region is CASSLGGSANYGYTF. DNA for the CDR3: TGCGCCAGCAGCTTGGGAGGGTCGGCGAACTATGGCTACACCTTC. The rearrangement links TRBV5-1 to TRBJ1-2; no reliable D call. The CDR3 sequence is 15 residues long. The ends were cut back, 0 bases at V and 2 bases at J, with 11 bases in the middle. Germline CDR1 reads SGHRS; CDR2 reads YFSETQ.

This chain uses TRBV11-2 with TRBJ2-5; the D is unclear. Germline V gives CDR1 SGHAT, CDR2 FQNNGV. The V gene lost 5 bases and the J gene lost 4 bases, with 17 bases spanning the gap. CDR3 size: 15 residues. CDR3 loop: CASSKGRRVVETQYF. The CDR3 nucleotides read TGTGCCAGCAGCAAAGGTAGAAGGGTTGTAGAGACCCAGTACTTC.

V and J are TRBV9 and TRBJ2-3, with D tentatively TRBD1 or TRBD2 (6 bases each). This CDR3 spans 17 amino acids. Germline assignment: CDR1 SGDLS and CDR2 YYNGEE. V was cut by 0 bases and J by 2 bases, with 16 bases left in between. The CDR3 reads CASSVEGGSAHTDTQYF. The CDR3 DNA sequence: TGTGCCAGCAGCGTAGAGGGGGGAAGTGCCCACACAGATACGCAGTATTTT.

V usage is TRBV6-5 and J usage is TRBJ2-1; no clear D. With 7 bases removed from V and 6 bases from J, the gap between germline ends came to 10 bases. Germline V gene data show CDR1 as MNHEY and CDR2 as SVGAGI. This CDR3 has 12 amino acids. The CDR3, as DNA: TGTGCCAGCACCAGATGGCCCAATGAGCAGTTCTTC. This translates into CASTRWPNEQFF.

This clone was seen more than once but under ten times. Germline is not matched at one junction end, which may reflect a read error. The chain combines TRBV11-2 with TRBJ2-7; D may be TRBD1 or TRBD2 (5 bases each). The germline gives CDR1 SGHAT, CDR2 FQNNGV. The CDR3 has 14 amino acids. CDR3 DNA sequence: TGTGCCAGCAGCTTCTTGCACAGCGAAGGGGAGCAGCACTTC. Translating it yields CASSFLHSEGEQHF.

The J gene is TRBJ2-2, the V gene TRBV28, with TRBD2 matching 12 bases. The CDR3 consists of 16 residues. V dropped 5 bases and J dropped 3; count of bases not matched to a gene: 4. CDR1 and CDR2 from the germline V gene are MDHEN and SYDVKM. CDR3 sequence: CASSVTSGSYTGELFF. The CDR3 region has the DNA TGTGCCAGCAGTGTGACTAGCGGGAGCTACACCGGGGAGCTGTTTTTT.

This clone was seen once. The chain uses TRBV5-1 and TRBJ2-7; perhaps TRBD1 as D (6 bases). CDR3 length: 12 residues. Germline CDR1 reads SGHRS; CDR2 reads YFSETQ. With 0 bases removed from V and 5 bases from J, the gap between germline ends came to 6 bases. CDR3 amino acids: CASSLGTDEQYF. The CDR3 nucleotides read TGCGCCAGCAGCTTGGGGACAGACGAGCAGTACTTC.

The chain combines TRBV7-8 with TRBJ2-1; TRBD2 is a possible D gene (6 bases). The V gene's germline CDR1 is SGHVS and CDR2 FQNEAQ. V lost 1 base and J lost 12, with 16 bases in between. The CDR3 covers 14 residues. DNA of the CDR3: TGTGCCAGCAGCTTAGACCCCGGGGGAGGCCGGCAGTTCTTC. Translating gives CASSLDPGGGRQFF.

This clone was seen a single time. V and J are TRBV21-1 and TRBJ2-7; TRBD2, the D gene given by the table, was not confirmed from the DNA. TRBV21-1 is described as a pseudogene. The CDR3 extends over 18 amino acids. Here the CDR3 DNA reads TGTGCCAGCAGCAAATATCGGCGGGACCCGGCCTGGGCCTACGAGCAGTACTTC. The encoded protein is CASSKYRRDPAWAYEQYF.

The CDR3: CASSLGPGSSYEQYF. CDR3 nucleotide sequence: TGTGCCAGCAGCTTAGGCCCGGGGAGCTCCTACGAGCAGTACTTC. J is TRBJ2-7 and V is TRBV11-2; D is perhaps TRBD2 (5 bases). Germline CDR1 and CDR2: SGHAT and FQNNGV. V lost 1 base, J lost 0 bases, and 10 bases lay in between. This CDR3 comprises 15 residues. Complete variable domain (other parts from reference TRBV11-2 and TRBJ2-7): EAGVAQSPRYKIIEKRQSVAFWCNPISGHATLYWYQQILGQGPKLLIQFQNNGVVDDSQLPKDRFSAERLKGVDSTLKIQPAKLEDSAVYLCASSLGPGSSYEQYFGPGTRLTVT.

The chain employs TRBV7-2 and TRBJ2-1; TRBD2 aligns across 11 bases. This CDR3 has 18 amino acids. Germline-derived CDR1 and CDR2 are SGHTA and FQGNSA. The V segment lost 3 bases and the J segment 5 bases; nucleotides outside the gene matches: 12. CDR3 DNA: TGTGCCAGCAGCTTCCCACGGGGTAGCGGGAGGGGAGACAATGAGCAGTTCTTC. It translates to CASSFPRGSGRGDNEQFF.

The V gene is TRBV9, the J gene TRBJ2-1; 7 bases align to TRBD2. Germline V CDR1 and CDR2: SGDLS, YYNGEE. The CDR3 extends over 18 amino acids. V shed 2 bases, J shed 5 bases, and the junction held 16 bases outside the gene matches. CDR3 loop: CASSVPRFAGAAHNEQFF. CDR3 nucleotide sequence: TGTGCCAGCAGCGTTCCCCGCTTCGCGGGAGCCGCCCACAATGAGCAGTTCTTC. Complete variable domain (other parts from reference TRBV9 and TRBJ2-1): DSGVTQTPKHLITATGQRVTLRCSPRSGDLSVYWYQQSLDQGLQFLIQYYNGEERAKGNILERFSAQQFPDLHSELNLSSLELGDSALYFCASSVPRFAGAAHNEQFFGPGTRLTVL.

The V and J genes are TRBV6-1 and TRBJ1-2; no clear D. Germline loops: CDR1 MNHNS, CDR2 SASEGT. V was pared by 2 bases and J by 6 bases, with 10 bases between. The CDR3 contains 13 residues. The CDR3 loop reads CASSETGSNGYTF. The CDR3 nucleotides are TGTGCCAGCAGTGAAACCGGGAGCAATGGCTACACCTTC.

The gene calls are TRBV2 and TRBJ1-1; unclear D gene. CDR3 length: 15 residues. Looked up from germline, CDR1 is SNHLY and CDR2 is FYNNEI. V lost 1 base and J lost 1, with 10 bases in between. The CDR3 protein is CASSEEFAGNTEAFF. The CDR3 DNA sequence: TGTGCCAGCAGTGAAGAGTTTGCAGGGAACACTGAAGCTTTCTTT.

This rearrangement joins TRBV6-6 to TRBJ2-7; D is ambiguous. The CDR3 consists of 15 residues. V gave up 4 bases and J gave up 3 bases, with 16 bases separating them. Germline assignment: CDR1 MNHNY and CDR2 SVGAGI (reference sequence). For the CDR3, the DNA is TGTGCCAGCAGTTTACCCAGCTCCCAAATCTACGAGCAGTACTTC. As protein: CASSLPSSQIYEQYF.

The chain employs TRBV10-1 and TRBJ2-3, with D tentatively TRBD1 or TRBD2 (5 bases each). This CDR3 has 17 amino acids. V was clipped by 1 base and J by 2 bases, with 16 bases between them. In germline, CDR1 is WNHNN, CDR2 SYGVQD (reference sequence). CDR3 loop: CASSEFGTSDYTDTQYF. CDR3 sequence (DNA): TGCGCCAGCAGTGAGTTCGGGACCTCCGACTACACAGATACGCAGTATTTT.

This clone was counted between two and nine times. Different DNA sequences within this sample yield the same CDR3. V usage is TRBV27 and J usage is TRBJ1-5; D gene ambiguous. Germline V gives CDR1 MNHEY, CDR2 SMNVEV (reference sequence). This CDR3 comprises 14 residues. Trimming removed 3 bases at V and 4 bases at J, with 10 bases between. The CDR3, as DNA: TGTGCCAGCAGTTTCCGCGGAAGTAATCAGCCCCAGCATTTT. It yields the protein CASSFRGSNQPQHF.

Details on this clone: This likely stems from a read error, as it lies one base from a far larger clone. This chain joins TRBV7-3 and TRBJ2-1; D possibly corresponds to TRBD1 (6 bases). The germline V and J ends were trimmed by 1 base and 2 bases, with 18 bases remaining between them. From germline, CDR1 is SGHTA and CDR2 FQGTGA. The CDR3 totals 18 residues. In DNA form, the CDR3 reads TGTGCCAGCAGCTTAAAGGAAACAGGGTTTGGTCCCTACAATGAGCAGTTCTTC. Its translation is CASSLKETGFGPYNEQFF.

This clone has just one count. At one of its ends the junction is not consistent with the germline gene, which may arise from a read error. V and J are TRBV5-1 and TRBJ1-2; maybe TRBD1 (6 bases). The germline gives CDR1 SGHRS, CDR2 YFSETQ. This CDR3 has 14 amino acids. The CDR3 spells CASSKSFRGRGYTF. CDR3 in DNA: TGTGCCAGCAGCAAGTCATTCAGGGGACGTGGCTACACCTTC.

CDR3 sequence: CASSLDRTDTQYF. The CDR3 DNA reads as TGTGCCAGCAGCTTGGACAGAACAGATACGCAGTATTTT. The rearrangement uses TRBV7-8 and TRBJ2-3; D may be TRBD1 (6 bases). Germline assignment: CDR1 SGHVS and CDR2 FQNEAQ. CDR3 length equals 13 residues. Trimming took off 3 bases at V and 3 bases at J, with 7 bases between the two ends.

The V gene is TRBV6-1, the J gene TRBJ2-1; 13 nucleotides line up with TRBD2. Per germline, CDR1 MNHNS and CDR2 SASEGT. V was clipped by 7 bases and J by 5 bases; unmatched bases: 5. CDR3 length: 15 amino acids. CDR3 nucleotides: TGTGCCAGCACCCAGGGGACTAGCGGGAACAATGAGCAGTTCTTC. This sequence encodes CASTQGTSGNNEQFF.